This T cell receptor beta chain was sequenced in a study of blood T cell repertoires in COVID-19 (TCRdb year 2020). In terms of the full investigation: Collaborator samples came from the United States, Italy and Spain and covered acute and convalescent phases of COVID-19. The material from the prospective study consisted of cDNA or gDNA derived from T cells, B-cell-depleted T cells, or PBMCs. The dataset comprised deeply sampled blood TCRbeta repertoires from subjects exposed to, actively infected with, or recovered from COVID-19. A freely available public database, intended as a resource for researchers studying the immune response to SARS-CoV-2, is where the repertoires were released. Samples were obtained from the ongoing ImmuneRACE study (first 160 participants) and from about 1,300 subjects provided by 6 global collaborators. Nearly every sample came with metadata listing a de-identified subject ID, COVID-19 status, age in years and sex. HLA class I and class II types, where available, came from metadata supplied by the sample provider rather than from assay-based typing.

Comments on this clone: Its antigen remains undetermined. Base quality data are lacking; no much larger clone is found one base away.

Whole blood was collected in K2EDTA tubes by collaborating institutions according to the institutions' own protocols. For TCRbeta analysis, collaborators shipped samples in one of three forms: frozen whole blood, isolated PBMCs, or DNA extracted from either of those sample types. TCRbeta CDR3 regions were amplified from genomic DNA using the immunoSEQ Assay, a bias-controlled multiplex PCR. In the original analysis: Nucleated cell counts per sample were estimated from amplification of reference gene primers within the assay. To quantify the absolute abundance of each unique TCRbeta CDR3 rearrangement, sequence reads were collapsed and filtered. Productive Simpson clonality was computed per sample as the square root of Simpson's diversity index over productive rearrangements. Not all clones reach the TCRdb copy of this immuneACCESS table, which keeps in-frame sequences only. Checked studies attribute under half of the gap to unresolved V genes and leave the rest unexplained. V and J calls and clone size are as listed in that table; D and trimming were resolved from the DNA. In this sample the table shows 270,000 or so clones, roughly 84% of which occur a single time. Together, the top ten hold approximately 3.1% of the sample.

Paper-wide results and their limitations: How much clinical and demographic metadata was included differed by source and by participant, and the metadata was provided uncurated.

The CDR3 starts with the cysteine, ends with the phenylalanine, and has 15 residues. Only the CDR3 region is kept as DNA, spanning 45 bases read in frame from base 1. CDR1 SGHTA and CDR2 FQGNSA were looked up in the germline V gene. The V end gives up 5 bases and the J end 3 bases, leaving 10 bases in the junction not matched to a gene. The chain employs TRBV7-2 and TRBJ2-7; TRBD2 fits 7 bases in the junction. The receptor's source is a woman aged 18-29 years with acute or convalescent COVID-19. The specimen sequenced was peripheral blood. The nucleotides are TGTGCCAGCAGCCAACGGGTAGCGGGCTTCTACGAGCAGTACTTC. Its product reads: CASSQRVAGFYEQYF.